A single sample is the source of the 6 T cell receptor beta chains below, sequenced in a study of neurological immune-mediated disorders. TCRdb itself ran the 5' RACE reads through MiXCR, one entry per CDR3 protein. Of approximately 37,000 distinct CDR3 sequences listed, 13% to 15% are singletons. The sample comprised PBMCs. These receptors were obtained from a woman aged 45 to 65 with HTLV-1-associated myelopathy (HAM/TSP).

This clonotype was detected ten times or more. One junction end disagrees with the germline gene, perhaps due to a read error. The chain links TRBV10-3 to TRBJ2-1; TRBD2 matches 11 bases. The CDR3 is 13 amino acids. Germline CDR1 is ENHRY and CDR2 is SYGVKD. CDR3: CATALAGGPVWVF. CDR3 nucleotides: TGTGCCACGGCTTTAGCGGGGGGGCCAGTTTGGGTCTTC.

The sample holds many counts of this clonotype. The V call is TRBV28, the J call TRBJ1-2; D call uncertain. Germline V CDR1 and CDR2: MDHEN, SYDVKM. CDR3 length equals 11 residues. V shed 3 bases and J shed 8 bases, with 7 bases lying between them. CDR3 in DNA: TGTGCCAGCAGTTTCGAGGACGGCTACACCTTC. This encodes CASSFEDGYTF.

At least ten counts were recorded for this clonotype. The chain is built from TRBV5-1 and TRBJ2-3; D assignment may be TRBD1 or TRBD2 (6 bases each). The germline V gene encodes CDR1 SGHRS and CDR2 YFSETQ. The V gene lost 4 bases and the J gene lost 6 bases, with 18 bases spanning the gap. The CDR3 spans 15 residues. CDR3 in amino acids: CASSVSRGGVDTQYF. CDR3 nucleotide sequence: TGCGCCAGCAGCGTCAGCAGGGGCGGGGTGGATACGCAGTATTTT.

Comments on this clonotype: Possible read error: a much larger clone is one base away. The chain recombines TRBV7-2 with TRBJ1-3; unclear D gene. Germline values: CDR1 SGHTA, CDR2 FQGNSA. Trimming removed 3 bases at V and 4 bases at J, with 16 bases between. The length of the CDR3 is 16 residues. CDR3 residues: CASSLNLAAAGNTIYF. The CDR3 bases are TGTGCCAGCAGCTTGAACCTCGCGGCAGCCGGAAACACCATATATTTT.

This clonotype was seen ten or more times. The chain is built from TRBV20-1 and TRBJ2-1, with 14 bases fitting TRBD2. Losses at the gene ends were 6 bases for V and 7 bases for J; bases not matched to a gene: 11. Germline V gene sequence: CDR1 DFQATT, CDR2 SNEGSKA (reference sequence). The CDR3 runs to 16 residues. Written as DNA, the CDR3 is TGCAGTGCCCCCCATCGACTAGCGGGAGGGGGTAATGAGCAGTTCTTC. It specifies CSAPHRLAGGGNEQFF.

The chain joins TRBV25-1 to TRBJ2-2; 7 bases are a match to TRBD2. There are 17 residues in the CDR3. Germline loops: CDR1 MGHDK, CDR2 SYGVNS. J gave up 6 bases and V 7 bases, and 17 bases lay outside the gene matches. DNA of the CDR3: TGTGCCAGCACTCCAACTCCCGAGAAAGGGAGGGCCGGGGAGCTGTTTTTT. Translating it yields CASTPTPEKGRAGELFF.